The clone carrying this T cell receptor (beta chain) was seen a few times. This sample is drawn from a study of blood T cell repertoires in COVID-19. TCRdb's table, derived via immunoSEQ multiplex PCR, lists solely in-frame clones and lacks some. Of approximately 210,000 clones listed, roughly 90% are singletons. In Cohort 3, a recovered donor had either two negative PCRs, clearance, or symptom resolution. The sequence was obtained from a woman younger than 35 who had recovered from COVID-19. The specimen sequenced was PBMCs or T cells enriched from blood (not recorded which).

The CDR3 here is CASSLSYARGNTEAFF. CDR3 coding DNA: TGTGCCAGCAGTTTGAGTTACGCCCGTGGGAACACTGAAGCTTTCTTT. The chain recombines TRBV28 with TRBJ1-1; no clear D gene. Germline V gives CDR1 MDHEN, CDR2 SYDVKM. The CDR3 has 16 residues. Trimming pared 3 bases from V and 1 base from J, leaving 15 bases between.